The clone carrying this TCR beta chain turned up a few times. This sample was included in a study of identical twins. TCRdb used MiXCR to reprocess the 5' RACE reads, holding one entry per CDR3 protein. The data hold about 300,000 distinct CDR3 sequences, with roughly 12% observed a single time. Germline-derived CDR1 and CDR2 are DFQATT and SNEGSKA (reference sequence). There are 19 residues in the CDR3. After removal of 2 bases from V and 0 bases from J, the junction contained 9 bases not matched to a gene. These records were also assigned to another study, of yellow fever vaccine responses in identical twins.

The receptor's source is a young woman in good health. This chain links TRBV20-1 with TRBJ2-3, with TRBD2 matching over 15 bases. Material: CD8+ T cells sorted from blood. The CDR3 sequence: CSARQGLAGGVGSTDTQYF. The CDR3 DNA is TGCAGTGCTAGACAGGGACTAGCGGGGGGAGTTGGGAGCACAGATACGCAGTATTTT.